This is a list of T cell receptor beta chains from one sample in a study of T cells in Graves' hyperthyroidism and ophthalmopathy. In TCRdb, the multiplex PCR reads were re-called with MiXCR into one record per CDR3 protein. There are hundreds of thousands of distinct CDR3 sequences in the sample; roughly 40% occur only once, and 7.5% to 9.5% lies in the top ten. The sample consisted of blood. The receptors here all came from a man younger than 35 with Graves' hyperthyroidism. Each CDR3 is given with its conserved first and last residue. D genes are given only for firm matches. Some rows have no size entry. The others give once, few or many, or a class for an expanded clone.

TRBV5-1,many,NA,14,TRBJ1-1,TGCGCCAGCAGCTTGTGGACGGTGGAGGCGGGAGCTTTCTTT,CASSLWTVEAGAFF
TRBV4-1,NA,TRBD1,16,TRBJ1-1,TGCGCCAGCAGCCGGGACAGGGGTCCTTTGAACACTGAAGCTTTCTTT,CASSRDRGPLNTEAFF
TRBV13,few,NA,17,TRBJ1-2,TGTGCCAGCAGCTTAGGGCAGGGTACCCGAGCTAACTATGGCTACACCTTC,CASSLGQGTRANYGYTF
TRBV7-3,NA,TRBD1,15,TRBJ2-7,TGTGCCAGCAGCTTAATGGGGACAGGGCGCTACGAGCAGTACTTC,CASSLMGTGRYEQYF
TRBV12-3/TRBV12-4,once,TRBD2,15,TRBJ2-2,TGTGCCAGCACCGTAGCGGGAGTGGGCACCGGGGAGCTGTTTTTT,CASTVAGVGTGELFF
TRBV15,many,NA,13,TRBJ1-1,TGTGCCACCAGAAGCAGGGGACCCACTGAAGCTTTCTTT,CATRSRGPTEAFF
TRBV29-1,NA,NA,13,TRBJ1-2,TGCAGCGCCCCAGCCGATAGGGTCCATGGCTACACCTTC,CSAPADRVHGYTF
TRBV19,many,NA,14,TRBJ1-5,TGTGCCAGCAGGCCTGACAGGTTTGGTCAGCCCCAGCATTTT,CASRPDRFGQPQHF
TRBV9,NA,NA,16,TRBJ1-2,TGTGCCAGCAGTTTATCCCTCAGCGGACGAGTCTATGGCTACACCTTC,CASSLSLSGRVYGYTF
TRBV13,NA,NA,13,TRBJ1-6,TGTGCCAGCAGTTACGAAGAGACTTCACCCCTCCACTTT,CASSYEETSPLHF
TRBV7-7,many,NA,13,TRBJ2-5,TGTGCTAGCAGCTCGGCCCTCCGGGAGACCCAGTACTTC,CASSSALRETQYF
TRBV5-1,many,NA,13,TRBJ1-2,TGCGCCAGCAGCTTCGACGGCAGCTATGGCTACACCTTC,CASSFDGSYGYTF
TRBV19,NA,TRBD2,14,TRBJ2-7,TGTGCCAGTAGTAGGGAGGGTCCCTCCTACGAGCAGTACTTC,CASSREGPSYEQYF
TRBV29-1,once,NA,13,TRBJ2-1,TGCAGCGTCACCCTAGGGGGGTACAATGAGCAGTTCTTC,CSVTLGGYNEQFF
TRBV25-1,many,NA,15,TRBJ2-5,TGTGCCAGCAGTGGGGTCATGAGTAGACAAGAGACCCAGTACTTC,CASSGVMSRQETQYF
TRBV10-3,NA,NA,12,TRBJ2-5,TGTGCCATCAGTGAGTCCGCGGAATCCCAGTACTTC,CAISESAESQYF
TRBV10-3,many,NA,13,TRBJ1-1,TGTGCCATCAGGATAAGACAGGACACTGAAGCTTTCTTT,CAIRIRQDTEAFF
TRBV2,NA,TRBD1,15,TRBJ2-1,TGTGCCAGCAGCTCCGGGACAGGCCACCACAATGAGCAGTTCTTC,CASSSGTGHHNEQFF
TRBV20-1,once,NA,9,TRBJ1-6,TGCAGTGCTAGTCCTACGGGACACTTT,CSASPTGHF
TRBV19,few,NA,14,TRBJ1-1,TGTGCCAGTAGTATCCAGGAGGTGAACACTGAAGCTTTCTTT,CASSIQEVNTEAFF
TRBV7-9,NA,NA,17,TRBJ2-2,TGTGCCAGCAGCTCCCTTGAGACAGGACCGGACACCGGGGAGCTGTTTTTT,CASSSLETGPDTGELFF
TRBV25-1,many,TRBD1,16,TRBJ1-5,TGTGCCAGCAGTGAAGGACAGGCCTCTAGCAATCAGCCCCAGCATTTT,CASSEGQASSNQPQHF
TRBV12-3/TRBV12-4,many,TRBD1,16,TRBJ1-5,TGTGCCAGCAGCCCCGGGACAGGCCGCCGGAATCAGCCCCAGCATTTT,CASSPGTGRRNQPQHF
TRBV7-8,many,NA,13,TRBJ1-4,TGTGCCAGCAGCGGGCCTATTAATGAAAAACTGTTTTTT,CASSGPINEKLFF
TRBV15,once,TRBD1,15,TRBJ1-6,TGTGCCACCAGCAGTGGACAGGGGTCCAATTCACCCCTCCACTTT,CATSSGQGSNSPLHF
TRBV7-6,many,NA,13,TRBJ1-1,TGTGCCAGCAGCTTATCGCAGAACACTGAAGCTTTCTTT,CASSLSQNTEAFF
TRBV6-6,NA,NA,14,TRBJ2-5,TGTGCCAGCAGTTTTATTGGAGATTTGGAGACCCAGTACTTC,CASSFIGDLETQYF
TRBV25-1,NA,TRBD2,15,TRBJ2-7,TGTGCCAGCAGTGAAGAGTGGGGGGGGACCTACGAGCAGTACTTC,CASSEEWGGTYEQYF
TRBV9,many,NA,13,TRBJ1-1,TGTGCCAGCAGCGTAGATGGGGAGGCTGAAGCTTTCTTT,CASSVDGEAEAFF
TRBV29-1,many,NA,13,TRBJ1-1,TGCAGCGGATCCGTCCGGGCGGACACTGAAGCTTTCTTT,CSGSVRADTEAFF
TRBV19,few,TRBD2,15,TRBJ2-7,TGTGCCAGTAGTATAGAATCCGGAAGCGGGGACGAGCAGTACTTC,CASSIESGSGDEQYF
TRBV7-6,NA,TRBD1,16,TRBJ2-7,TGTGCCAGCAGCTTACTCGGACAGGGGGGATCCTGGGAGCAGTACTTC,CASSLLGQGGSWEQYF
TRBV7-6,NA,NA,16,TRBJ2-7,TGTGCCAGCAGCCCCAGGACCCTAAACGGCCCCTACGAGCAGTACTTC,CASSPRTLNGPYEQYF
TRBV19,many,TRBD1,15,TRBJ1-2,TGTGCCAGTAGTACCCCAGGGCAGGGGGCTTATGGCTACACCTTC,CASSTPGQGAYGYTF
TRBV20-1,NA,TRBD1,13,TRBJ2-7,TGCAGTGCCCCGGGACAGGGGGTTCATGAGCAGTACTTC,CSAPGQGVHEQYF
TRBV10-3,many,NA,14,TRBJ1-2,TGTGCCATCAGTGAGTCGGAGGGCGGGGATGGCTACACCTTC,CAISESEGGDGYTF
TRBV12-3/TRBV12-4,NA,NA,11,TRBJ1-6,TGTGCCAGCAGGGGGCCCTCGGCCCTCCACTTT,CASRGPSALHF
TRBV19,NA,NA,15,TRBJ2-5,TGTGCCAGTAGTATCCTGGGCAGGGCCCGAGAGACCCAGTACTTC,CASSILGRARETQYF
TRBV7-9,NA,TRBD1,18,TRBJ2-5,TGCGCCAGCAGCCAAGTCCCCCCCGACAGGGAAAGGGGAGAGACCCAGTACTTC,CASSQVPPDRERGETQYF
TRBV2,many,TRBD1,13,TRBJ1-1,TGTGCCAGCAGAGGGGGCGTTGTCACTGAAGCTTTCTTT,CASRGGVVTEAFF
TRBV2,few,NA,15,TRBJ1-1,TGTGCCAGCACCCTGAGGACAGCCTCGAACACTGAAGCTTTCTTT,CASTLRTASNTEAFF
TRBV19,few,TRBD2,14,TRBJ2-7,TGTGCCAGTAGGCCTAGCGGGGCCCCCTACGAGCAGTACTTC,CASRPSGAPYEQYF
TRBV2,NA,NA,15,TRBJ1-1,TGTGCCAGCAGTGCTAGGAATCGGCAGAACACTGAAGCTTTCTTT,CASSARNRQNTEAFF
TRBV2,few,NA,11,TRBJ2-7,TGTGCCAGCAGTGAAGAGGGGGTGCAGTACTTC,CASSEEGVQYF
TRBV29-1,many,NA,13,TRBJ1-1,TGCAGCGTTGAAAGAAAACAGCTTGGGGAAGCTTTCTTT,CSVERKQLGEAFF
TRBV5-4,NA,NA,16,TRBJ1-5,TGCGCCAGCAGCCCCGGAGACGGAGCCCAGAATCAGCCCCAGCATTTT,CASSPGDGAQNQPQHF
TRBV12-3/TRBV12-4,NA,TRBD1,15,TRBJ2-2,TGTGCCAGCAGTGCCGGGACAGCCTACACCGGGGAGCTGTTTTTT,CASSAGTAYTGELFF
TRBV29-1,NA,TRBD1,14,TRBJ1-2,TGCAGCGTGGCCCCAGGGACAGGGGGTGATGGCTACACCTTC,CSVAPGTGGDGYTF
TRBV29-1,NA,TRBD2,13,TRBJ2-5,TGCAGCGATCCTAGCGGGAGACAAGAGACCCAGTACTTC,CSDPSGRQETQYF
TRBV10-3,NA,TRBD1,13,TRBJ1-5,TGTGCCATCAGCGTGGACAGGTTTCAGCCCCAGCATTTT,CAISVDRFQPQHF
TRBV2,NA,NA,11,TRBJ1-2,TGTGCCAGCAGTGGTGGACTGGGATACACCTTC,CASSGGLGYTF
TRBV20-1,many,NA,12,TRBJ1-1,TGCAGTGCTAGACAAGAAGAGGGCGAAGCTTTCTTT,CSARQEEGEAFF
TRBV4-2,NA,TRBD1,17,TRBJ1-2,TGTGCCAGCAGCCAAGAATTGGTCCAGGGGGCGACCTATGGCTACACCTTC,CASSQELVQGATYGYTF
TRBV2,many,NA,11,TRBJ2-7,TGTGCCAGCAAAGGGGCTGGGGAGCAGTACTTC,CASKGAGEQYF
TRBV5-5,NA,NA,14,TRBJ2-7,TGTGCCAGCAGTGGTTTAGGGCTTGAAGGGGAGCGGTACTTC,CASSGLGLEGERYF
TRBV9,NA,NA,14,TRBJ2-5,TGTGCCAGCAGCTTGGTGCCGGGTACAGAGACCCAGTACTTC,CASSLVPGTETQYF